These 22 T cell receptor beta chains came from one sample sequenced in a study of lymphopenia after photon versus proton radiotherapy. TCRdb's copy holds only in-frame clones and misses some; the assay was immunoSEQ multiplex PCR. The sample shows some 25,000 clones, around four fifths of them seen only once. The source material was peripheral blood, sampled from a patient treated with proton-based radiotherapy. Source of these receptors: a woman aged 70-85 years with pancreatic cancer.

This clone is medium-sized (0.01 to 0.1%) in the sample. The chain carries TRBV4-3 and TRBJ1-6, with 7 bases fitting TRBD1. The CDR3 spans 13 residues. The germline gives CDR1 LGHNA, CDR2 YSLEER. V was clipped by 4 bases and J by 8 bases; unmatched bases: 2. The CDR3 is CASSLTGDSPLHF. CDR3 bases: TGCGCCAGCAGCCTAACAGGGGATTCACCCCTCCACTTT.

This clone was counted between two and nine times. The J gene is TRBJ2-7, the V gene TRBV7-2; TRBD2 aligns across 7 bases. This CDR3 is built from 14 residues. Germline CDR1 reads SGHTA; CDR2 reads FQGNSA. Germline trimming cut 8 bases from V and 7 bases from J; bases unmatched to any gene: 14. DNA of the CDR3: TGTGCCAGCGCCCGGCTGCGGGAGCTCGGTGAGCAGTACTTC. This encodes CASARLRELGEQYF. Complete variable domain (other parts from reference TRBV7-2 and TRBJ2-7): GAGVSQSPSNKVTEKGKDVELRCDPISGHTALYWYRQSLGQGLEFLIYFQGNSAPDKSGLPSDRFSAERTGGSVSTLTIQRTQQEDSAVYLCASARLRELGEQYFGPGTRLTVT.

Regarding this clone: The same CDR3 can be traced to other DNA sequences in this sample. The chain carries TRBV27 and TRBJ1-2, with TRBD1 matching over 7 bases. The CDR3 is 15 residues long. Germline values: CDR1 MNHEY, CDR2 SMNVEV (reference sequence). V lost 6 bases and J lost 1; bases outside the gene matches: 8. CDR3 in DNA: TGTGCCAGCAGAGTGACAGGGACCTTTAACTATGGCTACACCTTC. This encodes CASRVTGTFNYGYTF.

This sequence joins TRBV2 and TRBJ1-5, with D perhaps matching TRBD1 (5 bases). CDR1 is SNHLY, CDR2 FYNNEI, per germline. The germline V and J ends were trimmed by 5 bases and 4 bases, with 9 bases remaining between them. The CDR3 totals 13 residues. This CDR3 reads CASSRGPNQPQHF. Written as DNA, the CDR3 is TGTGCCAGCAGTAGGGGTCCAAATCAGCCCCAGCATTTT.

V gene TRBV5-1 combines with J gene TRBJ2-3, with 11 bases identical to TRBD2. Trimming cost V 4 bases and J 1 base; bases outside gene matches: 5. The germline V gene has CDR1 SGHRS and CDR2 YFSETQ. The CDR3 is 16 residues long. CDR3 in DNA: TGCGCCAGCAGCCCGCAGACTAGCGGGGGCACAGATACGCAGTATTTT. Translated, it gives CASSPQTSGGTDTQYF. The variable domain in full, completed from reference TRBV5-1 and TRBJ2-3, reads KAGVTQTPRYLIKTRGQQVTLSCSPISGHRSVSWYQQTPGQGLQFLFEYFSETQRNKGNFPGRFSGRQFSNSRSEMNVSTLELGDSALYLCASSPQTSGGTDTQYFGPGTRLTVL.

This clone came up a few times. The rearrangement joins TRBV7-9 to TRBJ1-3; D is undetermined. Per germline, CDR1 SEHNR and CDR2 FQNEAQ (reference sequence). V was clipped by 1 base and J by 10 bases, with 11 bases between them. The CDR3 loop spans 13 amino acids. CDR3 protein: CASSLEPARTIYF. The DNA of the CDR3 is TGTGCCAGCAGCTTAGAACCTGCCCGGACCATATATTTT.

This sequence joins TRBV29-1 and TRBJ2-1; 10 bases align to TRBD2. Unmatched junction bases numbered 8, after V lost 5 bases and J lost 4 bases. CDR3 length: 15 residues. From germline, CDR1 is SQVTM and CDR2 ANQGSEA. CDR3 DNA sequence: TGCAGCGTTTTGGACAGCGGGAGGGGATACAATGAGCAGTTCTTC. It translates to CSVLDSGRGYNEQFF.

The genes are TRBV5-1 and TRBJ2-7, with TRBD2 matching 8 bases. V shed 4 bases and J 6 bases; nucleotides not matched to a gene: 21. CDR3 length equals 18 residues. CDR1 is SGHRS and CDR2 is YFSETQ in the germline V gene. Here the CDR3 reads CASSKTGTRRSIPVEQYF. CDR3 nucleotides: TGCGCCAGCAGCAAAACCGGGACTAGAAGATCTATCCCCGTCGAGCAGTACTTC.

The chain uses TRBV30 and TRBJ2-1; D not resolved. The V gene's germline CDR1 is GTSNPN and CDR2 SVGIG (reference sequence). The CDR3 extends over 13 amino acids. The ends were cut back, 2 bases at V and 4 bases at J, with 9 bases in the middle. CDR3 bases: TGTGCCTGGAGTTTCGGGCCGTACAATGAGCAGTTCTTC. Amino acids: CAWSFGPYNEQFF.

The rearrangement uses TRBV28 and TRBJ2-7; tentative D call: TRBD1 (6 bases). The CDR3 is made up of 13 amino acids. Germline V gene data show CDR1 as MDHEN and CDR2 as SYDVKM. With 7 bases removed from V and 1 base from J, the gap between germline ends came to 11 bases. CDR3 DNA: TGTGCCAGCAATAATCAGGGGTCCTACGAGCAGTACTTC. This codes for CASNNQGSYEQYF.

The chain couples TRBV4-1 to TRBJ2-2; possibly TRBD2 for D (5 bases). CDR1 MGHRA and CDR2 YSYEKL come from the germline V gene. The V gene lost 0 bases and the J gene lost 7 bases, with 15 bases spanning the gap. This CDR3 has 16 amino acids. The CDR3 DNA reads TGCGCCAGCAGCCAAGAGAGATTGAGGGCTTACGGGGAGCTGTTTTTT. Its translation is CASSQERLRAYGELFF.

The chain is built from TRBV1 and TRBJ1-4. TRBV1 is flagged as a pseudogene. The CDR3 contains 15 residues. In DNA, the CDR3 is TGCACCAGCAGCCGCAAGGGACTGATTAATGAAAAACTGTTTTTT. It yields the protein CTSSRKGLINEKLFF.

The chain carries TRBV5-1 and TRBJ2-5; possible D gene TRBD2, 6 bases. This CDR3 region has 15 residues. Germline V lookup: CDR1 SGHRS, CDR2 YFSETQ. The V and J ends lost 1 base and 2 bases respectively, with 12 bases between them. CDR3: CASSLRGEFQETQYF. The DNA for the CDR3 is TGCGCCAGCAGCTTGCGCGGGGAATTTCAAGAGACCCAGTACTTC.

V gene TRBV5-5 combines with J gene TRBJ2-2; TRBD2 agrees at 10 bases. Unmatched junction bases numbered 3, after V lost 0 bases and J lost 4 bases. The CDR3 is 16 residues long. The V gene's germline CDR1 is SGHKS and CDR2 YYEKEE (reference sequence). In DNA, the CDR3 is TGTGCCAGCAGCTTGGTCGCTAGCGGGGGCACCGGGGAGCTGTTTTTT. Amino acids: CASSLVASGGTGELFF.

The rearrangement joins TRBV28 to TRBJ1-5; perhaps TRBD1 as D (5 bases). This CDR3 is 13 amino acids long. The germline gives CDR1 MDHEN, CDR2 SYDVKM. V shed 7 bases and J shed 9 bases, with 16 bases lying between them. CDR3 amino acids: CASKVGGGWPQHF. CDR3 in DNA: TGTGCCAGCAAAGTGGGGGGAGGGTGGCCCCAGCATTTT.

The chain uses TRBV5-6 and TRBJ2-7; D call uncertain. Germline assignment: CDR1 SGHDT and CDR2 YYEEEE. With 6 bases removed from V and 3 bases from J, the gap between germline ends came to 16 bases. The CDR3 runs to 14 residues. CDR3 nucleotide sequence: TGTGCCAGCACCAATCTGGGTACGGACTACGAGCAGTACTTC. This gives the protein CASTNLGTDYEQYF.

The CDR3 protein is CASSLNGPAHNEQFF. DNA of the CDR3: TGCGCCAGCAGTCTTAACGGCCCCGCCCACAATGAGCAGTTCTTC. V and J are TRBV10-1 and TRBJ2-1; no clear D. V was pared by 5 bases and J by 5 bases, with 16 bases between. This CDR3 region has 15 residues. The germline gives CDR1 WNHNN, CDR2 SYGVQD (reference sequence).

V and J are TRBV19 and TRBJ1-1; D is unresolved. The V and J ends lost 5 bases and 5 bases respectively, with 6 bases between them. The CDR3 is made up of 11 amino acids. Germline CDR1 reads LNHDA; CDR2 reads SQIVND (reference sequence). CDR3 in DNA: TGTGCCAGTAGTCAGAATACTGAAGCTTTCTTT. Amino acids: CASSQNTEAFF.

This chain uses TRBV7-3 with TRBJ2-2, with 7 bases identical to TRBD1. Unmatched junction bases numbered 5, after V lost 1 base and J lost 0 bases. The CDR3 is made up of 17 amino acids. CDR1 is SGHTA, CDR2 FQGTGA, per germline. The DNA of the CDR3 is TGTGCCAGCAGCTTAAGTTCGGGGACAGCGAACACCGGGGAGCTGTTTTTT. Protein product: CASSLSSGTANTGELFF.

CDR3 region: CASSSPSTGTGLIQPQHF. The CDR3 bases are TGTGCCAGCAGTTCCCCATCTACCGGGACAGGTCTCATTCAGCCCCAGCATTTT. The chain recombines TRBV28 with TRBJ1-5, with TRBD1 matching over 8 bases. The CDR3 has 18 residues. J lost 6 bases, V lost 4 bases, and 17 bases had no gene match. In germline, CDR1 is MDHEN, CDR2 SYDVKM.

The gene calls are TRBV7-3 and TRBJ2-1; unclear D gene. The V end lost 2 bases, the J end lost 6 bases, and 14 bases lay between the germline ends. Germline CDR1 reads SGHTA; CDR2 reads FQGTGA. The CDR3 totals 15 residues. Here the CDR3 DNA reads TGTGCCAGCAGCTTAGCGACCGGCCAGGCCAATGAGCAGTTCTTC. Residues: CASSLATGQANEQFF.

V usage is TRBV28 and J usage is TRBJ1-5; 10 bases agree with TRBD1. CDR3 length equals 16 residues. V shed 3 bases and J 3 bases; nucleotides not matched to a gene: 5. Germline loops: CDR1 MDHEN, CDR2 SYDVKM. The CDR3 loop is CASSFRDRGPNQPQHF. In DNA form, the CDR3 reads TGTGCCAGCAGTTTTCGGGACAGGGGACCCAATCAGCCCCAGCATTTT.